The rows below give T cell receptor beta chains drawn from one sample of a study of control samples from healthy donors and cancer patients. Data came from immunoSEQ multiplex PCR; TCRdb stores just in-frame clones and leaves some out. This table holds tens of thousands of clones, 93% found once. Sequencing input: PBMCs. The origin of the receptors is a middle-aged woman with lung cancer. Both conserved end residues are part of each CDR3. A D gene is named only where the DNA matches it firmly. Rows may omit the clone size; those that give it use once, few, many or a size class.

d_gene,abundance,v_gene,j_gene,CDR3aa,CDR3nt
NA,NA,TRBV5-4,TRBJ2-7,CASSSRGQISYEQYF,TGTGCCAGCAGCTCGCGGGGACAGATCTCCTACGAGCAGTACTTC
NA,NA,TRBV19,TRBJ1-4,CASSPLTGFGEKLFF,TGTGCCAGTAGTCCTTTGACAGGTTTCGGAGAAAAACTGTTTTTT
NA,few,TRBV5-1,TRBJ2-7,CASKLDTLSYEQYF,TGCGCCAGCAAGCTCGATACTCTATCCTACGAGCAGTACTTC
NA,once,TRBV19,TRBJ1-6,CASSNLGVTNSPLHF,TGTGCCAGTAGTAATCTCGGCGTCACTAATTCACCCCTCCACTTT
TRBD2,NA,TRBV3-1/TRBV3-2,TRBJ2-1,CASRSLAGGFNEQFF,TGTGCCAGCCGCTCTTTAGCGGGGGGGTTCAACGAGCAGTTCTTC
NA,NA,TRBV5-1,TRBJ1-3,CASSAHDTGNTIYF,TGCGCCAGCAGCGCGCACGATACTGGAAACACCATATATTTT
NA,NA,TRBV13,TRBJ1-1,CASSPGPVNTEAFF,TGTGCCAGCAGCCCGGGGCCAGTGAACACTGAAGCTTTCTTT
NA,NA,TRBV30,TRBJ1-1,CAWRQSFGRGAAFF,TGTGCCTGGAGGCAGAGCTTTGGTAGGGGAGCAGCTTTCTTT
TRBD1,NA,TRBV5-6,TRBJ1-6,CASSPGGTGNSPLHF,TGTGCCAGCAGTCCTGGGGGGACAGGTAATTCACCCCTCCACTTT
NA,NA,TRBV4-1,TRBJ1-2,CASRSGESYGYTF,TGCGCCAGCAGATCGGGAGAAAGCTATGGCTACACCTTC
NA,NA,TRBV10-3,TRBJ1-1,CAISPNTNTEAFF,TGTGCCATCAGTCCTAATACGAACACTGAAGCTTTCTTT
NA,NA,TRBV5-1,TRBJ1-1,CASSWGGDTEAFF,TGCGCCAGCAGCTGGGGCGGAGACACTGAAGCTTTCTTT
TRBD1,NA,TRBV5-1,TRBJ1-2,CASSLDSQGTGGLAGYTF,TGCGCCAGCAGCTTGGACTCCCAAGGGACAGGTGGTTTGGCGGGCTACACCTTC
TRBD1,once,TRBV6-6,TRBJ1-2,CASRTGTGAEGYTF,TGTGCCAGCAGAACCGGGACAGGGGCGGAAGGCTACACCTTC
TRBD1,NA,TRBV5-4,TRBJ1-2,CASSLGGTAMDGYTF,TGTGCCAGCAGCTTGGGCGGGACAGCCATGGATGGCTACACCTTC
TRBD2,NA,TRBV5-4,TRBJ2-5,CAITSGGQQETQYF,TGTGCCATAACTAGCGGGGGTCAACAAGAGACCCAGTACTTC
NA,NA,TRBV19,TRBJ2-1,CASSISINEQFF,TGTGCCAGTAGTATATCGATCAATGAGCAGTTCTTC
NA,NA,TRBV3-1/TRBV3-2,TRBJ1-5,CASSDTAGSNQPQHF,TGTGCCAGCAGTGACACGGCCGGTAGCAATCAGCCCCAGCATTTT
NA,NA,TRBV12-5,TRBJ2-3,CASGFMPGYTLHDTQYF,TGTGCTAGTGGTTTCATGCCCGGGTACACGCTACACGATACGCAGTATTTT
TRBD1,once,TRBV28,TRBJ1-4,CASGPDRGTDEKLFF,TGTGCCAGCGGCCCGGACAGGGGGACGGATGAAAAACTGTTTTTT
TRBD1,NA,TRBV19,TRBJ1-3,CASSIDRGLRGNTIYF,TGTGCCAGTAGTATAGACAGGGGGCTCCGCGGAAACACCATATATTTT
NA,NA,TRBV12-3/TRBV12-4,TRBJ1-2,CASSIYGTAGYTF,TGTGCCAGCAGCATATACGGGACCGCGGGCTACACCTTC
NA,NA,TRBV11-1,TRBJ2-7,CASSLGATWEQYF,TGTGCCAGCAGCTTAGGGGCGACGTGGGAGCAGTACTTC
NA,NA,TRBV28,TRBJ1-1,CASSSTTAEAFF,TGTGCCAGCAGTTCAACGACAGCTGAAGCTTTCTTT
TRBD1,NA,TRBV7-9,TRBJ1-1,CASSTGPGTGNTEAFF,TGTGCCAGCAGCACCGGGCCCGGGACAGGGAACACTGAAGCTTTCTTT
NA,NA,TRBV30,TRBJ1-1,CAWSVGQGLEAFF,TGTGCCTGGAGTGTAGGGCAGGGTTTGGAAGCTTTCTTT
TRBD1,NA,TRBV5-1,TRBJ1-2,CASSSGQVYNYGYTF,TGCGCCAGCAGCTCCGGACAGGTCTACAACTATGGCTACACCTTC
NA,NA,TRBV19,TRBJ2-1,CASSTHSGPNPTYNEQFF,TGTGCCAGTAGTACTCATTCTGGTCCAAATCCCACCTACAATGAGCAGTTCTTC
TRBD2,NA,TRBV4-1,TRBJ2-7,CASSGGVYEQYF,TGCGCCAGCAGCGGGGGGGTGTACGAGCAGTACTTC
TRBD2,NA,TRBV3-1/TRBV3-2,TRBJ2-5,CASSQDPGLASETQYF,TGTGCCAGCAGCCAAGATCCGGGACTAGCCTCAGAGACCCAGTACTTC
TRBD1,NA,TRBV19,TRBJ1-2,CASSLGQAWGAGYTF,TGTGCCAGTAGTTTGGGACAGGCTTGGGGGGCTGGCTACACCTTC
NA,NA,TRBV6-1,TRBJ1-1,CASSENTEAFF,TGTGCCAGCAGTGAGAACACTGAAGCTTTCTTT
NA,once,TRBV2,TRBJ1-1,CASSDSTGGNTEAFF,TGTGCCAGCAGTGATAGCACGGGGGGGAACACTGAAGCTTTCTTT
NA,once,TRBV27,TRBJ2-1,CASSLRDSNEQFF,TGTGCCAGTAGTTTACGGGACTCGAATGAGCAGTTCTTC
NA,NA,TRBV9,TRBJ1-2,CASSPKPGFPYGYTF,TGTGCCAGCAGCCCAAAACCCGGGTTCCCTTATGGCTACACCTTC
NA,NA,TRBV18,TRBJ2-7,CASSATGAASYEQYF,TGTGCCAGCTCAGCGACAGGTGCTGCCTCCTACGAGCAGTACTTC
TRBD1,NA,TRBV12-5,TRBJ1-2,CARGFGQGGQGRGYTF,TGTGCTCGGGGTTTCGGACAGGGGGGACAAGGGCGGGGCTACACCTTC
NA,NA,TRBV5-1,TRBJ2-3,CASAPQGTDTQYF,TGCGCCAGCGCACCACAGGGAACAGATACGCAGTATTTT
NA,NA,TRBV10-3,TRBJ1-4,CAISESAGVNEKLFF,TGTGCCATCAGTGAGTCGGCAGGGGTTAATGAAAAACTGTTTTTT
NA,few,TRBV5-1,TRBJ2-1,CASSLERDSSYNEQFF,TGCGCCAGCAGCTTGGAACGGGATAGCTCCTACAATGAGCAGTTCTTC
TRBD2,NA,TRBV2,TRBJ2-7,CASSANGRGFYEQYF,TGTGCCAGCAGTGCAAACGGGCGGGGGTTCTACGAGCAGTACTTC
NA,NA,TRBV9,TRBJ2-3,CASSFGEGDTDTQYF,TGTGCCAGCAGCTTCGGGGAGGGGGACACAGATACGCAGTATTTT
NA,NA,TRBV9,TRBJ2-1,CASSHGTASYNEQFF,TGTGCCAGCAGCCACGGGACTGCCTCCTACAATGAGCAGTTCTTC
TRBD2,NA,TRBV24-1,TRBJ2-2,CATSDWSSGANTGELFF,TGTGCCACCAGTGATTGGTCTAGCGGGGCGAACACCGGGGAGCTGTTTTTT
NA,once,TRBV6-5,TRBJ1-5,CASSQREGRQPQHF,TGTGCCAGCAGCCAAAGGGAGGGTAGGCAGCCCCAGCATTTT
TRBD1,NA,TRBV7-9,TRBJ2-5,CASSERTGPYQETQYF,TGTGCCAGCAGCGAGAGGACAGGCCCGTACCAAGAGACCCAGTACTTC
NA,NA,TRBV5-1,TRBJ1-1,CASSLGGRGRNTEAFF,TGCGCCAGCAGCTTGGGAGGTCGGGGGCGGAACACTGAAGCTTTCTTT
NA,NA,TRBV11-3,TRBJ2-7,CASSLATGYEQYF,TGTGCCAGCAGCTTAGCTACAGGTTACGAGCAGTACTTC
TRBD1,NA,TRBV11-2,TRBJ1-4,CASSVQGAVATNEKLFF,TGTGCCAGCAGCGTACAGGGGGCCGTTGCAACTAATGAAAAACTGTTTTTT
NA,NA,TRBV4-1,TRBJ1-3,CASSQGPGVSGNTIYF,TGCGCCAGCAGCCAGGGGCCAGGGGTGTCTGGAAACACCATATATTTT
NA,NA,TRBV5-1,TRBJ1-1,CASSLESGNTEAFF,TGCGCCAGCAGCTTGGAATCCGGGAACACTGAAGCTTTCTTT
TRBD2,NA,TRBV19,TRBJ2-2,CASSIGASGGADSNTGELFF,TGTGCCAGTAGTATAGGAGCTAGCGGGGGGGCCGATTCTAACACCGGGGAGCTGTTTTTT
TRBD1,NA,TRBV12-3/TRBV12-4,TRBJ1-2,CASSPGQGGGYTF,TGTGCCAGCAGTCCTGGACAGGGCGGCGGCTACACCTTC
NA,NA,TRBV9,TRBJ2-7,CASSAGTRGGQYF,TGTGCCAGCAGCGCGGGGACGAGGGGCGGGCAGTACTTC